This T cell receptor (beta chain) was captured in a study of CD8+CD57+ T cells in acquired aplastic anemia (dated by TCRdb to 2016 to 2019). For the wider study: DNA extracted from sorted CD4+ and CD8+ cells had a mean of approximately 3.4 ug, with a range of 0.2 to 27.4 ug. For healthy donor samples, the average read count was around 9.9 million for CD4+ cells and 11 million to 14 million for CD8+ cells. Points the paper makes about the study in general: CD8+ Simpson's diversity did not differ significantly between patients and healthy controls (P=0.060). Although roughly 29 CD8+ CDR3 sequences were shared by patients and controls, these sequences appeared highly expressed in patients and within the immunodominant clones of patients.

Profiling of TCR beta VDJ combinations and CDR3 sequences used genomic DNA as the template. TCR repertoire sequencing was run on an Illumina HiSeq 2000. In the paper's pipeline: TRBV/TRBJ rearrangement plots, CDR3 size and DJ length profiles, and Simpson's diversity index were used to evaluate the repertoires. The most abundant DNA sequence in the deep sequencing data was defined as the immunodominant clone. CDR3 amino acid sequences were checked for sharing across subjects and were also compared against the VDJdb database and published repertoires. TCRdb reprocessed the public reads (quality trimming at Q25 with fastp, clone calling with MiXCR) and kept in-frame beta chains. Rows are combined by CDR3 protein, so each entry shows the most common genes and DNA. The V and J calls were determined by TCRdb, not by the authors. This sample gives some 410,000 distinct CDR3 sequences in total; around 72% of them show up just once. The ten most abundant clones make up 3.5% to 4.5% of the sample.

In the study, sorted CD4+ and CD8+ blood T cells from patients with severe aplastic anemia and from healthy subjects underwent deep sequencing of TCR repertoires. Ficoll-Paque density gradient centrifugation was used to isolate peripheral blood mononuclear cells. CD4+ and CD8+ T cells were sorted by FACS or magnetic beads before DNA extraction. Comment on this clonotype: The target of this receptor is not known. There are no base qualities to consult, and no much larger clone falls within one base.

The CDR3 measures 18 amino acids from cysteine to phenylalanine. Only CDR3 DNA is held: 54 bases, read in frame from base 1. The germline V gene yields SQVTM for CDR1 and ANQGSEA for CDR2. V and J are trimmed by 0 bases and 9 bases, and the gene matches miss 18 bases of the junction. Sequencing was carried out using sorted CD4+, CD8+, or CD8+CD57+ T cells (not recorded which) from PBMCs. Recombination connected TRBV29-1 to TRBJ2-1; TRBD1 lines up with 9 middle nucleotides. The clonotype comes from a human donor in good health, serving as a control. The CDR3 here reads CSVEEIQTGRDRASEQFF. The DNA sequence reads TGCAGCGTTGAAGAAATTCAGACCGGGCGGGACAGGGCTAGTGAGCAGTTCTTC.